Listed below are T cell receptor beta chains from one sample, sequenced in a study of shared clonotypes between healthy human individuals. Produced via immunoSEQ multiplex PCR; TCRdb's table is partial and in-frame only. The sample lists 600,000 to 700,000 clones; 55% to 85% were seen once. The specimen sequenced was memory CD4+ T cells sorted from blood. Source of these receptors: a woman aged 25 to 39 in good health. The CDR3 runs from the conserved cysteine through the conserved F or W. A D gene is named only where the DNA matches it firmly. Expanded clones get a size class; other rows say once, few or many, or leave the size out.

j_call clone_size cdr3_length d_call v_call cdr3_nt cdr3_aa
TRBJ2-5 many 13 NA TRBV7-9 TGTGCCAGCAGCTCTGGCAGCTCCGAGACCCAGTACTTC CASSSGSSETQYF
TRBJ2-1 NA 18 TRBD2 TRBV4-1 TGCGCCAGCAGCCGGGGGACTAGCGGGAGTAATTTCTACAATGAGCAGTTCTTC CASSRGTSGSNFYNEQFF
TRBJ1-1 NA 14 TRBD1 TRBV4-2 TGTGCCAGCAGCCCCAGGACAGGGGACACTGAAGCTTTCTTT CASSPRTGDTEAFF
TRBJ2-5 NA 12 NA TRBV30 TGTGCCTGGAGTGTTAGAAGAGAGACCCAGTACTTC CAWSVRRETQYF
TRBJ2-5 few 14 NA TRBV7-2 TGTGCCAGCAGCTTCAGCCCTCAGGGCGAGACCCAGTACTTC CASSFSPQGETQYF
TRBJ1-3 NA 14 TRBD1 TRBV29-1 TGCAGCGCCGGTGGGACAGGGGTTGGAAACACCATATATTTT CSAGGTGVGNTIYF
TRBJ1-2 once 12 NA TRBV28 TGTGCCAGTAGAAACCCTAACTATGGCTACACCTTC CASRNPNYGYTF
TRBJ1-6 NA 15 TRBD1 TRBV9 TGTGCCAGCAGCCCGGGACAGGGGAAGAATTCACCCCTCCACTTT CASSPGQGKNSPLHF
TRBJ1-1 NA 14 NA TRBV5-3 TGTGCCAGAAGCCCTAACGACAGAAACACTGAAGCTTTCTTT CARSPNDRNTEAFF
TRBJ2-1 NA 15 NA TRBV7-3 TGTGCCAGCAGCTTAACGCTATCAGAATACAATGAGCAGTTCTTC CASSLTLSEYNEQFF
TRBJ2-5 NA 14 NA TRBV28 TGTGCCAGCAGTTTAATGGGTAACCAAGAGACCCAGTACTTC CASSLMGNQETQYF
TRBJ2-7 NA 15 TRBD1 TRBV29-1 TGCAGCGTGGCGTCAGGACAGGGTGGCCCCTACGAGCAGTACTTC CSVASGQGGPYEQYF
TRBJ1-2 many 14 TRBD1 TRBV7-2 TGTGCCAGCAGCTTCGGGCAGGGGGTTGGGGGCTACACCTTC CASSFGQGVGGYTF
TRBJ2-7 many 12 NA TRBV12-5 TGTGCTAGTGGTTTGACCGACGTGGAGCAGTACTTC CASGLTDVEQYF
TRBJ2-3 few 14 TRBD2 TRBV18 TGTGCCAGCTCACCGACTAGCGATGTAGATACGCAGTATTTT CASSPTSDVDTQYF
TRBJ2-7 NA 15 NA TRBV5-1 TGCGCCAGCAGCTCCAGCTGGACTAACTCCTACGAGCAGTACTTC CASSSSWTNSYEQYF
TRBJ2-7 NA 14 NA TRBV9 TGTGCCAGCAGCGCCAGCGGGTTCTCCTACGAGCAGTACTTC CASSASGFSYEQYF
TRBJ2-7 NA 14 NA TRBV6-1 TGTGCCAGCAGTATGGCGGGGACCGCCAGGGAGCAGTACTTC CASSMAGTAREQYF
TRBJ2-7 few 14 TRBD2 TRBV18 TGTGCCAGCCGCGGACTAGCGGGAGACTACGAGCAGTACTTC CASRGLAGDYEQYF
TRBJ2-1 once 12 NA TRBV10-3 TGTGCCATCAGTGCCACCCTCAATGAGCAGTTCTTC CAISATLNEQFF
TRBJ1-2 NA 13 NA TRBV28 TGTGCCAGCAGTTTCGCAGTGGTTTATGGCTACACCTTC CASSFAVVYGYTF
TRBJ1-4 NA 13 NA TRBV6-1 TGTGCCAGCAGTAACCCGACATCTGAAAAACTGTTTTTT CASSNPTSEKLFF
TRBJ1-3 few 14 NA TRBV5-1 TGCGCCAGCAGCGTTGGTACCTCTGGAAACACCATATATTTT CASSVGTSGNTIYF
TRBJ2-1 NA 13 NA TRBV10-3 TGTGCCAGCACACAGGGATCCCTCGATGAGCAGTTCTTC CASTQGSLDEQFF
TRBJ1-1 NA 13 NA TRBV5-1 TGCGCCAGCCAGACGGATGCGAACACTGAAGCTTTCTTT CASQTDANTEAFF
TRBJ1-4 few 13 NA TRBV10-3 TGTGCCATCAGTGCAGTGATTAATGAAAAACTGTTTTTT CAISAVINEKLFF
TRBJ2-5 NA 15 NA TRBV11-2 TGTGCCAGCAGCTTAGCCCGAAGCTTCCAAGAGACCCAGTACTTC CASSLARSFQETQYF